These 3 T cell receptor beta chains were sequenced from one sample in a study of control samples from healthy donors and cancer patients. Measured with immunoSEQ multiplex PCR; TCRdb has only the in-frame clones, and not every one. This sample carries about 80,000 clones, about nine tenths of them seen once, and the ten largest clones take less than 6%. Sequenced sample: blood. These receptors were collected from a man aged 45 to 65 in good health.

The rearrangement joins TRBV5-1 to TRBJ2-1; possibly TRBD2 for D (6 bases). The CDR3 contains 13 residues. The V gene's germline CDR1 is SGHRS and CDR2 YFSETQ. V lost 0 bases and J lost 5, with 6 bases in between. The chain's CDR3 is CASSLGLDNEQFF. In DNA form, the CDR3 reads TGCGCCAGCAGCTTGGGACTAGACAATGAGCAGTTCTTC.

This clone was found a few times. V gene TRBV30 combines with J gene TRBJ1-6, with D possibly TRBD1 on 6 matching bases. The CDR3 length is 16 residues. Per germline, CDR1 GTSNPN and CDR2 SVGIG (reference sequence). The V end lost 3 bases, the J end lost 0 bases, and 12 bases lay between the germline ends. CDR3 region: CAWRHQGSSYNSPLHF. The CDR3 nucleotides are TGTGCCTGGAGGCATCAGGGGAGCTCCTATAATTCACCCCTCCACTTT.

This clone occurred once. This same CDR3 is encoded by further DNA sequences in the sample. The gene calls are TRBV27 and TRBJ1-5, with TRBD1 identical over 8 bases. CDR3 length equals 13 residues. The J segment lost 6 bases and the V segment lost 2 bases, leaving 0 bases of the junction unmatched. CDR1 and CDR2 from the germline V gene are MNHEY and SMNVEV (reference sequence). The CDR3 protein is CASSLDRGQPQHF. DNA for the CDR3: TGTGCCAGCAGTTTAGACAGGGGTCAGCCCCAGCATTTT.